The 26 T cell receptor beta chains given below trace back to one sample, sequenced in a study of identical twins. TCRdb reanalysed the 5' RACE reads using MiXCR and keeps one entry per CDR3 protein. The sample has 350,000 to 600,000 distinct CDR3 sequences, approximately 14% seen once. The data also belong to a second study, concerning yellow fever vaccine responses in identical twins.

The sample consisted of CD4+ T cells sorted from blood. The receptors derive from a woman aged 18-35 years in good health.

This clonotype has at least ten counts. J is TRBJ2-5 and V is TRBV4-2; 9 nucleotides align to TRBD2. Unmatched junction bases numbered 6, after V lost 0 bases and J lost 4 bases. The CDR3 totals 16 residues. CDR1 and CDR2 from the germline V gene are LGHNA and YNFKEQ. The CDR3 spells CASSQEGGGARETQYF. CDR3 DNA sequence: TGTGCCAGCAGCCAAGAGGGCGGGGGGGCCCGAGAGACCCAGTACTTC.

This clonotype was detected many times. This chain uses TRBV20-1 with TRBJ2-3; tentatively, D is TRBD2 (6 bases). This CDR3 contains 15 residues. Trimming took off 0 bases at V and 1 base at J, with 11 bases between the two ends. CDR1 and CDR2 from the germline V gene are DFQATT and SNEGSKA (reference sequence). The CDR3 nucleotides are TGCAGTGCTAGAGATCGAGCTAGCGGCACAGATACGCAGTATTTT. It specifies CSARDRASGTDTQYF.

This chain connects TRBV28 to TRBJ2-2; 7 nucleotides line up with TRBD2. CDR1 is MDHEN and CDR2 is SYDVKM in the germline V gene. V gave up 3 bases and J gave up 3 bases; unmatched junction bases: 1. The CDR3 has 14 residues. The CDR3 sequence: CASSFSGYTGELFF. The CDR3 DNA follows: TGTGCCAGCAGTTTTAGCGGGTACACCGGGGAGCTGTTTTTT. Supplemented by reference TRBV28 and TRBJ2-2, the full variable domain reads DVKVTQSSRYLVKRTGEKVFLECVQDMDHENMFWYRQDPGLGLRLIYFSYDVKMKEKGDIPEGYSVSREKKERFSLILESASTNQTSMYLCASSFSGYTGELFFGEGSRLTVL.

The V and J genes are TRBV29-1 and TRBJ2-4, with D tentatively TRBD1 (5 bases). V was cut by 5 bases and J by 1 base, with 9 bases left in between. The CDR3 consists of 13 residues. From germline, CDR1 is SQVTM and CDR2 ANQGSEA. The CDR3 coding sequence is TGCAGCGTTTTACCAGGGGCCAAAAACATTCAGTACTTC. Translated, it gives CSVLPGAKNIQYF.

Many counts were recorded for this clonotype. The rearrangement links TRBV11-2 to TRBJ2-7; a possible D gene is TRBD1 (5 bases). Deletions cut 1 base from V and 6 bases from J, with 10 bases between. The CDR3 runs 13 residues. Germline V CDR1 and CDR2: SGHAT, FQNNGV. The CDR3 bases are TGTGCCAGCAGCTTAGCAGGGTTGGGCGAGCAGTACTTC. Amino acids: CASSLAGLGEQYF.

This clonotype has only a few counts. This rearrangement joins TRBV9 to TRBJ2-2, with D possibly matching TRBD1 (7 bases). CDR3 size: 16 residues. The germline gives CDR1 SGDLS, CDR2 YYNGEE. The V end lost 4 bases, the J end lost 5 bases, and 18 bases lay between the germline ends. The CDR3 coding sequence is TGTGCCAGCAGCTATACCCAGGGGGGTAGGACCGGGGAGCTGTTTTTT. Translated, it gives CASSYTQGGRTGELFF.

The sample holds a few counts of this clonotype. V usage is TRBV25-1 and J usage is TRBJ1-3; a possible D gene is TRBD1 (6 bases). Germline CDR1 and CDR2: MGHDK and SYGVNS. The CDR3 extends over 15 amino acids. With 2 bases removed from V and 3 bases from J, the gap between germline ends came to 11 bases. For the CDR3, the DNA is TGTGCCAGCAGTGAACCAGGGGCTGGTGGAAACACCATATATTTT. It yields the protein CASSEPGAGGNTIYF.

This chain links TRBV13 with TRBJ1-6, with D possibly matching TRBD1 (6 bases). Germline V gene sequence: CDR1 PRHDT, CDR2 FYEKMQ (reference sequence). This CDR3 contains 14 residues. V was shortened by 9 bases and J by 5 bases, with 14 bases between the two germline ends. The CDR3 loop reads CASISRGNNSPLHF. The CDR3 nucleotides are TGTGCCAGTATATCAAGGGGGAATAATTCACCCCTCCACTTT.

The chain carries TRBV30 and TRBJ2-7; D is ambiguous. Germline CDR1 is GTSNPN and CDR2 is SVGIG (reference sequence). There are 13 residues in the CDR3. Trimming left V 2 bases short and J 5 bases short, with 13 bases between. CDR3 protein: CAWSSALLNEQYF. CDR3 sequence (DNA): TGTGCCTGGAGTTCGGCGTTGCTCAACGAGCAGTACTTC.

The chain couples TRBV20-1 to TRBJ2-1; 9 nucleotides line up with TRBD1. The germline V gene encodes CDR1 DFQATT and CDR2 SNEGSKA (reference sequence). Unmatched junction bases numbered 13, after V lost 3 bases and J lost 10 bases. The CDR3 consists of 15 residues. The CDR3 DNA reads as TGCAGTGCTAGGTCTGACAGGGGGATAATATCCGAGCAGTTCTTC. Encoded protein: CSARSDRGIISEQFF.

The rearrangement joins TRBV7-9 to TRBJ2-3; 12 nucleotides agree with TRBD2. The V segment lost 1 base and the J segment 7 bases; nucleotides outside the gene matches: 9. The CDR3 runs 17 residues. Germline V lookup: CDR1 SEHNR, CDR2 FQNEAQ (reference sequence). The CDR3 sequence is CASSLDGGLAGRNTQYF. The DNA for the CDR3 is TGTGCCAGCAGCTTAGACGGTGGACTAGCGGGGCGAAATACGCAGTATTTT.

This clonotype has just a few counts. The chain's CDR3 is CASSQRQGLLGTDTQYF. The CDR3 nucleotides are TGCGCCAGCAGCCAGAGACAGGGACTATTAGGCACAGATACGCAGTATTTT. The chain links TRBV4-3 to TRBJ2-3, with D perhaps matching TRBD1 or TRBD2 (7 bases each). The CDR3 sequence is 17 residues long. V was shortened by 3 bases and J by 1 base, with 17 bases between the two germline ends. Germline lookup yields CDR1 LGHNA and CDR2 YSLEER.

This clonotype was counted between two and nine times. The CDR3, as DNA: TGCGCCAGCAAGGTGGAGCAGACAGATACGCAGTATTTT. It codes for CASKVEQTDTQYF. The chain uses TRBV5-1 and TRBJ2-3; no reliable D call. Trimming removed 6 bases from V and 3 bases from J, with 11 bases in between. The CDR3 totals 13 residues. The germline V gene has CDR1 SGHRS and CDR2 YFSETQ. Drawing the rest from reference TRBV5-1 and TRBJ2-3, the complete variable domain is KAGVTQTPRYLIKTRGQQVTLSCSPISGHRSVSWYQQTPGQGLQFLFEYFSETQRNKGNFPGRFSGRQFSNSRSEMNVSTLELGDSALYLCASKVEQTDTQYFGPGTRLTVL.

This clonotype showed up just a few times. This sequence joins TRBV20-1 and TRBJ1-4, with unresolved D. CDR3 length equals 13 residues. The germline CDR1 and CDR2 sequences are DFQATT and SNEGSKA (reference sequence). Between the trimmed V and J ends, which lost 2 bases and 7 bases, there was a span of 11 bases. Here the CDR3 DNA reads TGCAGTGCTAGATCTGGATCGGGTGAAAAACTGTTTTTT. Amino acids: CSARSGSGEKLFF.

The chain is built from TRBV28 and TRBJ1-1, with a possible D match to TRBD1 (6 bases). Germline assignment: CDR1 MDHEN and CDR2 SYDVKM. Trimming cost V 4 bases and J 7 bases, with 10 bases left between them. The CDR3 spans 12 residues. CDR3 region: CASSSGRGEAFF. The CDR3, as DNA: TGTGCCAGCAGTTCCGGCAGGGGTGAAGCTTTCTTT.

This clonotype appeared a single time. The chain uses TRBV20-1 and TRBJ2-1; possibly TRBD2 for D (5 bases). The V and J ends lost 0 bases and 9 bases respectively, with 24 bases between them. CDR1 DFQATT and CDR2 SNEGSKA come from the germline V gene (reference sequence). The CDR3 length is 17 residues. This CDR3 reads CSARDLRASERRSEQFF. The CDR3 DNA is TGCAGTGCTAGAGATCTCCGGGCCTCAGAAAGGAGGAGTGAGCAGTTCTTC.

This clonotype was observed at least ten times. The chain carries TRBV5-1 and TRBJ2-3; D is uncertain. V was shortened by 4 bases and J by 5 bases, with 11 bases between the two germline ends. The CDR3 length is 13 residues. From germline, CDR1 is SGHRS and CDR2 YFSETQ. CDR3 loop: CASSLSFGDTQYF. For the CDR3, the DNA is TGCGCCAGCAGCCTGTCCTTTGGAGATACGCAGTATTTT.

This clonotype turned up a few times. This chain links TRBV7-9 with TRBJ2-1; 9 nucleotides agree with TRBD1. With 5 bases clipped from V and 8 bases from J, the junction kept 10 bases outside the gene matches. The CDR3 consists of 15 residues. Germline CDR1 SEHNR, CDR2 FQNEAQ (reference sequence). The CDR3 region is CASSKTGTGFDEQFF. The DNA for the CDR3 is TGTGCCAGCAGCAAAACCGGGACAGGGTTTGATGAGCAGTTCTTC.

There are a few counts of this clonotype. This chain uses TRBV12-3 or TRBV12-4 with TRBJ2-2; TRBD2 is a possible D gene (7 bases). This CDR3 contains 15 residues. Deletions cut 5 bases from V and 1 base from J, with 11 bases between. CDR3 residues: CASSPGGLNTGELFF. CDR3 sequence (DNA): TGTGCCAGCAGTCCCGGGGGGCTGAACACCGGGGAGCTGTTTTTT.

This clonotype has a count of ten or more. CDR3 amino acids: CASSLVRAANEKLFF. CDR3 in DNA: TGCGCCAGCAGCTTGGTACGGGCTGCTAATGAAAAACTGTTTTTT. The V call is TRBV5-1, the J call TRBJ1-4; D is unresolved. The V gene lost 0 bases and the J gene lost 3 bases, with 9 bases spanning the gap. Germline assignment: CDR1 SGHRS and CDR2 YFSETQ. This CDR3 region has 15 residues.

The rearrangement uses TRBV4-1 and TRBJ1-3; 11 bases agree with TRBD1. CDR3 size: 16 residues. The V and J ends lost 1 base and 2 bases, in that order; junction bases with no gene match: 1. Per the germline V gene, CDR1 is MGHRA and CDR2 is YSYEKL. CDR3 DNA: TGCGCCAGCAGCCAAGGGACAGGGGGCGCTGGAAACACCATATATTTT. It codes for CASSQGTGGAGNTIYF.

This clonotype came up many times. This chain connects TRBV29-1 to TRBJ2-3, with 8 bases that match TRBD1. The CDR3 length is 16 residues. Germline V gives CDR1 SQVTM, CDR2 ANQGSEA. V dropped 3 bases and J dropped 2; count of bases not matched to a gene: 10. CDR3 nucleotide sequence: TGCAGCGTTGATAGGCGGACAGGGAGGTCCACAGATACGCAGTATTTT. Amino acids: CSVDRRTGRSTDTQYF.

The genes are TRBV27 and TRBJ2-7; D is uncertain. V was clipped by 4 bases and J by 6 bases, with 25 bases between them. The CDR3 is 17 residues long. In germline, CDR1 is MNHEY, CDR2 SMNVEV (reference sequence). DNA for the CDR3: TGTGCCAGCAGTTCCATCCCCAGCACCCTTATTGGGGTCGAGCAGTACTTC. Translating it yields CASSSIPSTLIGVEQYF.

The CDR3 loop reads CASSLAAGGQPQHF. The CDR3 region has the DNA TGCGCCAGCAGCTTGGCGGCAGGGGGACAGCCCCAGCATTTT. The chain joins TRBV5-1 to TRBJ1-5; 7 bases are shared with TRBD1. Germline V gives CDR1 SGHRS, CDR2 YFSETQ. J lost 7 bases, V lost 0 bases, and 4 bases had no gene match. The CDR3 consists of 14 residues.

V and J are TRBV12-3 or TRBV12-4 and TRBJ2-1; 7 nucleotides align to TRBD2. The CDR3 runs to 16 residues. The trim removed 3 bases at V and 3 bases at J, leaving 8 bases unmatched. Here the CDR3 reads CASSLALGGVYNEQFF. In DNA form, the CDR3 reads TGTGCCAGCAGTTTGGCCCTGGGGGGGGTCTACAATGAGCAGTTCTTC.

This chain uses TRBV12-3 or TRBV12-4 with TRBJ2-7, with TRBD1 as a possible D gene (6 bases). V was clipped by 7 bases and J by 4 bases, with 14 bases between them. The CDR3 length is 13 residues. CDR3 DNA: TGTGCCAGCATGGTGCAGGGGCCTTACGAGCAGTACTTC. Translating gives CASMVQGPYEQYF.